This TCR beta chain was sequenced for a study of T cells in Graves' hyperthyroidism and ophthalmopathy. Whole-study results and caveats: In the blood, most expanded thyroid clonotypes above 0.001 appeared as well.

Losses at the gene ends were 5 bases for V and 16 bases for J; bases not matched to a gene: 5. This CDR3 region has 11 residues. Germline CDR1 LNHDA, CDR2 SQIVND (reference sequence). Turning to this clonotype: The antigen remains undetermined.

Amplified TCR beta CDR3 regions came from RNA transcripts. The HTBI primer set was used in a first-round RT-PCR of the TCR CDR3. Using its own MiXCR run on the multiplex PCR reads, TCRdb lists one record per CDR3 protein. Here the sample spans approximately 700,000 distinct CDR3 sequences, 45% being singletons. Sequenced material: peripheral blood or thyroid tissue (not recorded which). The source is an adult man with Graves' disease, either hyperthyroidism or ophthalmopathy (not recorded which). The chain carries TRBV19 and TRBJ2-2; TRBD1 aligns across 9 bases. This chain's CDR3 is CASSQDRGGFF. CDR3 sequence (DNA): TGTGCCAGTAGTCAGGACAGGGGCGGGTTTTTT.